In this sample, the clone carrying this T cell receptor (beta chain) turned up many times. No antigen is known for it. TRB rearrangements were amplified by multiplex PCR with BIOMED2 TRB-A/B primers. TCRdb re-analysed the multiplex PCR reads in MiXCR, keeping a single row per CDR3 protein. The sample includes roughly 7,100 distinct CDR3 sequences, 20% to 30% of them seen just once. CDR3 length: 12 residues. Trimming removed 5 bases from V and 4 bases from J, with 9 bases in between. CDR1 is SGHTA, CDR2 FQGNSA, per germline. TRB was amplified from approximately 250-480 ng of blood genomic DNA. The data are from a study of T and B cells in COVID-19 patients. Background on the study: Blood was sampled from COVID-19 patients who were either actively infected or recovered.

General study results and limits: Active COVID-19 showed highly clonal TRB repertoires; recovery showed diversity and richness above healthy donors.

This chain links TRBV7-2 with TRBJ2-7; D gene unclear. The clonotype originates from a human donor with active COVID-19. Material: blood. CDR3 nucleotides: TGTGCCAGCAGCCCCGGGTCGTACGAGCAGTACTTC. Amino acid sequence: CASSPGSYEQYF.